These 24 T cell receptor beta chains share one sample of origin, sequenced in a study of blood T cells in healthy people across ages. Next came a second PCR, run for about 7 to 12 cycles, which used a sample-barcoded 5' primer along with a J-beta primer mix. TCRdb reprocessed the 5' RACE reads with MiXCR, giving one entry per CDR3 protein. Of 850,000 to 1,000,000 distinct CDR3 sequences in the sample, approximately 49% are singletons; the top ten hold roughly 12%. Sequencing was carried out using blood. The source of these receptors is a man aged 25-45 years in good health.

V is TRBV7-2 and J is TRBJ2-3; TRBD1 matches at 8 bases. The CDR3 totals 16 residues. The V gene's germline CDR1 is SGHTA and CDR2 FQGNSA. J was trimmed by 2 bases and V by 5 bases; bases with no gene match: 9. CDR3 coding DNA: TGTGCCAGCAGCGGCCGGACAGGGCTTTACACAGATACGCAGTATTTT. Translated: CASSGRTGLYTDTQYF.

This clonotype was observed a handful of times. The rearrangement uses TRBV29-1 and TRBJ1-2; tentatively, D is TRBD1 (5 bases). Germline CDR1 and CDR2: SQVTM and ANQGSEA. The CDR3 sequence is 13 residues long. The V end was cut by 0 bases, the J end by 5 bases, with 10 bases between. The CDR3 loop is CSVEDLRVYGYTF. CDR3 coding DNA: TGCAGCGTTGAAGATCTCAGGGTGTATGGCTACACCTTC.

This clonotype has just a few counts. CDR3 loop: CASSQFSGGGTDTQYF. CDR3 DNA: TGTGCCAGCAGCCAATTTAGCGGGGGAGGCACAGATACGCAGTATTTT. The genes are TRBV3-1 and TRBJ2-3; 9 nucleotides line up with TRBD2. This CDR3 contains 16 residues. Germline V lookup: CDR1 LGHDT, CDR2 YNNKEL (reference sequence). J gave up 1 base and V 2 bases, and 4 bases lay outside the gene matches.

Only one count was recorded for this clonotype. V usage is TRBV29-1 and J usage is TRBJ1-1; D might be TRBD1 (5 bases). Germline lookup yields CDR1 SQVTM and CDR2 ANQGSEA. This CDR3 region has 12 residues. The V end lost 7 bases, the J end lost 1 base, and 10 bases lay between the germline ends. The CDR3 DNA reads TGCAGCGGGGGACGGGAGAACACTGAAGCTTTCTTT. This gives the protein CSGGRENTEAFF.

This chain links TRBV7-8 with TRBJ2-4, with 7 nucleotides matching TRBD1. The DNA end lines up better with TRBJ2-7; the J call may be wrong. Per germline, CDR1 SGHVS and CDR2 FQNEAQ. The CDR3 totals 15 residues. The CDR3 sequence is CASSLRDSRTYEQYF. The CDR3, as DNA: TGTGCCAGCAGCTTAAGGGACAGCAGAACCTACGAGCAGTACTTC.

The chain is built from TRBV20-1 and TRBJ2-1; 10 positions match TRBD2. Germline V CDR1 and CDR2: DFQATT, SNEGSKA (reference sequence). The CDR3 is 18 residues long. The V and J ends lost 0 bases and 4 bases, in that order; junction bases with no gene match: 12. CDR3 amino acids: CSARDWGSGGSSYNEQFF. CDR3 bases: TGCAGTGCTAGAGATTGGGGTAGCGGGGGGTCATCTTACAATGAGCAGTTCTTC.

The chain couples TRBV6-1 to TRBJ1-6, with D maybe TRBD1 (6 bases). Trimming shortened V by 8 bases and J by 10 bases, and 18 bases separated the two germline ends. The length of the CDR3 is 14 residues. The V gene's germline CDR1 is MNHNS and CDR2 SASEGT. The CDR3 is CASAGAPRDSPLHF. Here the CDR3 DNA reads TGTGCCAGCGCGGGGGCCCCCCGTGACTCACCCCTCCACTTT.

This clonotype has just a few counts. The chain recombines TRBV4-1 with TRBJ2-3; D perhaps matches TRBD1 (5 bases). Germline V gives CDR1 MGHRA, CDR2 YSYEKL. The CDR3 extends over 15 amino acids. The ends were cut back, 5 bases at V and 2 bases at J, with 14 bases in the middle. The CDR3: CASSSRQIFTDTQYF. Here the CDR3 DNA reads TGCGCCAGCAGCTCCCGACAGATTTTCACAGATACGCAGTATTTT.

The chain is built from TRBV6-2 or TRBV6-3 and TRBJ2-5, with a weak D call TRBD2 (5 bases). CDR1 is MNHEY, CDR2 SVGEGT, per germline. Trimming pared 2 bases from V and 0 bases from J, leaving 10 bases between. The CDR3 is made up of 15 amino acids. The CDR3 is CASSYGSGYQETQYF. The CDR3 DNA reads TGTGCCAGCAGTTACGGTTCGGGGTACCAAGAGACCCAGTACTTC.

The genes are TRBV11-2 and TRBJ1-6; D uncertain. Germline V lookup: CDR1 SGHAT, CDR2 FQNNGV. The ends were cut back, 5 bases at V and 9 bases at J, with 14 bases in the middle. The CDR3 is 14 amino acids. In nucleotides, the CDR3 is TGTGCCAGCAGCCCCTCGACACATGGTTCACCCCTCCACTTT. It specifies CASSPSTHGSPLHF.

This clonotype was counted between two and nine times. The CDR3 region is CASSWEGSHEQYF. CDR3 bases: TGTGCCAGCAGTTGGGAGGGAAGCCACGAGCAGTACTTC. This chain uses TRBV27 with TRBJ2-7, with 7 positions matching TRBD2. In germline, CDR1 is MNHEY, CDR2 SMNVEV (reference sequence). The CDR3 extends over 13 amino acids. The V segment lost 4 bases and the J segment 5 bases; nucleotides outside the gene matches: 5.

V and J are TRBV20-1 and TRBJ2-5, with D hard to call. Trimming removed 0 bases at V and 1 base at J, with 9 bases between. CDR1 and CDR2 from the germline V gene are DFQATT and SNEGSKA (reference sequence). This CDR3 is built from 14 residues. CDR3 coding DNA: TGCAGTGCTAGAGACCCCAGACCCCAAGAGACCCAGTACTTC. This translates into CSARDPRPQETQYF.

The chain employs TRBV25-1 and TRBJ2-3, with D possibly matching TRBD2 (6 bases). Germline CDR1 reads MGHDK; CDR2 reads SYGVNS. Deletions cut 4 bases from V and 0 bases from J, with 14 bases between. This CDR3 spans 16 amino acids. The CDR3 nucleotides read TGTGCCAGCAGTGGATCTAGCGCCGCTAGCACAGATACGCAGTATTTT. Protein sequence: CASSGSSAASTDTQYF.

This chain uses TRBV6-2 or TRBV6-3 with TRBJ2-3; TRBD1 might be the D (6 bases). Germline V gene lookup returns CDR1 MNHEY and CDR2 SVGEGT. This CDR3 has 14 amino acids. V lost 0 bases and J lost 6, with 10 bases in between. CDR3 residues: CASSYSHRVDTQYF. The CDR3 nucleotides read TGTGCCAGCAGTTACTCCCACAGGGTGGATACGCAGTATTTT.

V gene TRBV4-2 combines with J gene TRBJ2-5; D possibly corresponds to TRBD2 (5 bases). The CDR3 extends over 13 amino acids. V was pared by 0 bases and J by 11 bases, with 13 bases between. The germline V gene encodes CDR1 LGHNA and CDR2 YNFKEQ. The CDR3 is CASSQERFGEQYF. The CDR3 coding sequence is TGTGCCAGCAGCCAAGAAAGGTTCGGGGAGCAGTACTTC.

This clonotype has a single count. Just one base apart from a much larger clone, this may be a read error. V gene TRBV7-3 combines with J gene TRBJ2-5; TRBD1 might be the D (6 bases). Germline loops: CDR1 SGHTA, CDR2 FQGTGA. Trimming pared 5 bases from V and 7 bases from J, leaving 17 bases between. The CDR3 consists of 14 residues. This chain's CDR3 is CASSQKTGSGTQYF. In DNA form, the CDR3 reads TGTGCCAGCAGCCAGAAGACAGGTTCGGGGACCCAGTACTTC.

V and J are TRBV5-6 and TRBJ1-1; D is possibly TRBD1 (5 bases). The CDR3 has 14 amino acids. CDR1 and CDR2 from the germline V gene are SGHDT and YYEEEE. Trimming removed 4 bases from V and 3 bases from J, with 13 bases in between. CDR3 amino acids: CASSRLWGDTEAFF. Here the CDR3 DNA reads TGTGCCAGCAGCCGACTCTGGGGGGACACTGAAGCTTTCTTT.

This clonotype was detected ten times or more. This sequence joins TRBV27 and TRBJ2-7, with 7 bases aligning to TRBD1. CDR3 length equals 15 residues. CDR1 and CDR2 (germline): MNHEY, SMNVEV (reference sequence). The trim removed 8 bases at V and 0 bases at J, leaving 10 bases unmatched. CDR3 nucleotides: TGTGCCAGCTCCCATCAAGGGGGCTCCTCCTACGAGCAGTACTTC. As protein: CASSHQGGSSYEQYF.

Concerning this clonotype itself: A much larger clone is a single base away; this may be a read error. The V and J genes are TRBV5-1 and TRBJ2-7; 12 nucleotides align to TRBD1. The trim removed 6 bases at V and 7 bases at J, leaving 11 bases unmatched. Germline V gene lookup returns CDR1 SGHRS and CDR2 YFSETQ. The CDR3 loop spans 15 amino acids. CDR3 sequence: CASITGTGGYNEQYF. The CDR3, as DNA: TGCGCCAGCATAACCGGGACAGGGGGCTACAATGAGCAGTACTTC.

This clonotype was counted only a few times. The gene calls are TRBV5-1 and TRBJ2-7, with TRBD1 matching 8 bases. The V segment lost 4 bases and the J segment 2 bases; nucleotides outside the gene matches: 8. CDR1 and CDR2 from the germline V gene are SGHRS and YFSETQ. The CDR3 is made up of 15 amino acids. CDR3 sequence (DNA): TGCGCCAGCAGCGGCGCGACAGGGGTCACCTACGAGCAGTACTTC. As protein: CASSGATGVTYEQYF.

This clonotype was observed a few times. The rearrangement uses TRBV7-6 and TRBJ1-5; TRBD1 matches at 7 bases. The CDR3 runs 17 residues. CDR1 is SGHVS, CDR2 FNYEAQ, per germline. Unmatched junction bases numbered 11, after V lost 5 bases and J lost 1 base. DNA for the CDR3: TGTGCCAGCAGCCCGCAGACAGGGCTGGAAAGCAATCAGCCCCAGCATTTT. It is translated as CASSPQTGLESNQPQHF.

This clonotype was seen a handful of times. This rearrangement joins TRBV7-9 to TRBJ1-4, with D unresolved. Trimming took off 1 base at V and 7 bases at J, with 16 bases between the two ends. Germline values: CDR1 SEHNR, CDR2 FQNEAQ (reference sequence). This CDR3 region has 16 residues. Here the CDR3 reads CASSLGGLDGSEKLFF. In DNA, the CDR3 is TGTGCCAGCAGCTTAGGAGGTTTAGACGGGTCTGAAAAACTGTTTTTT. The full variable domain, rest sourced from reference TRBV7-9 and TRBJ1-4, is DTGVSQNPRHKITKRGQNVTFRCDPISEHNRLYWYRQTLGQGPEFLTYFQNEAQLEKSRLLSDRFSAERPKGSFSTLEIQRTEQGDSAMYLCASSLGGLDGSEKLFFGSGTQLSVL.

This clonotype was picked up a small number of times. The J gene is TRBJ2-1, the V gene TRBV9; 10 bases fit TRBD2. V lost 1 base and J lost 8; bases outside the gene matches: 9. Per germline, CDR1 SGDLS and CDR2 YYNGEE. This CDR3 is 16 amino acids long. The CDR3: CASSVSGGASPYEQFF. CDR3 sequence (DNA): TGTGCCAGCAGCGTAAGCGGGGGGGCCAGTCCTTATGAGCAGTTCTTC.

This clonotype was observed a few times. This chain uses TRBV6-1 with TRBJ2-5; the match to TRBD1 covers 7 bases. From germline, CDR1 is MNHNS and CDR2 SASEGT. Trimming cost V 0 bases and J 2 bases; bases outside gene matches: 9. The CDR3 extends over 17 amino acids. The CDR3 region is CASSEAYRDRHQETQYF. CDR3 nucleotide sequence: TGTGCCAGCAGTGAAGCCTACCGGGACAGACATCAAGAGACCCAGTACTTC.